This T cell receptor (beta chain) is from a study of glioma-infiltrating T cells after dendritic cell vaccination. The V gene lost 1 base and the J gene lost 5 bases, with 12 bases spanning the gap. The germline gives CDR1 SGHAT, CDR2 FQNNGV. The CDR3 is 15 amino acids. Some clones are missing from TCRdb's copy, which holds only in-frame ones; the method was immunoSEQ multiplex PCR. The data show around 100,000 clones, roughly four fifths seen once. The time point was: after dendritic cell vaccination, including at tumor progression/relapse. None of the glioblastoma patients had an isocitrate dehydrogenase mutation.

The material was blood, obtained after dendritic cell vaccination. The receptor's source is a human donor with glioblastoma. J is TRBJ2-1 and V is TRBV11-2, with TRBD1 as a possible D gene (7 bases). CDR3 amino acids: CASSLVPRGDNEQFF. CDR3 DNA sequence: TGTGCCAGCAGCTTAGTACCCAGGGGGGACAATGAGCAGTTCTTC. The full variable domain, with the rest looked up from reference TRBV11-2 and TRBJ2-1, is EAGVAQSPRYKIIEKRQSVAFWCNPISGHATLYWYQQILGQGPKLLIQFQNNGVVDDSQLPKDRFSAERLKGVDSTLKIQPAKLEDSAVYLCASSLVPRGDNEQFFGPGTRLTVL.